The sequence of this TCR beta chain was determined in a study of blood T cell repertoires in COVID-19. Overall study context: Specimens from acute and convalescent COVID-19 originated in the United States, Italy and Spain.

Methods used by the authors: Nucleated cell number was recorded as an estimate derived from reference gene primer amplification. The method was immunoSEQ multiplex PCR; TCRdb's version includes in-frame clones alone and lacks a portion of them. The D gene and trimming were derived from the DNA, and the V and J assignments and clone size from that table. Here the sample spans a few hundred thousand clones, around 87% being singletons. CDR1 and CDR2 (germline): MNHEY, SMNVEV (reference sequence). CDR3 length: 14 amino acids. The V gene lost 6 bases and the J gene lost 4 bases, with 15 bases spanning the gap.

The V call is TRBV27, the J call TRBJ1-1; weak D call: TRBD1 (5 bases). Sequenced material: peripheral blood. This clonotype was sampled from a woman aged 45-59 years with active or convalescent COVID-19. The CDR3 protein is CASSGGKAVTEAFF. The CDR3 DNA reads TGTGCCAGCAGCGGGGGGAAAGCGGTCACTGAAGCTTTCTTT.